This T cell receptor beta chain was sequenced for a study of T cells in women clearing cervical HPV infection. About this clone: Its antigen is undetermined. Read data end 3 residues before the CDR3 end; the end is taken from the germline J gene.

Findings and limits, study-wide: TRBV6-7 abundance was lower in cases than controls (roughly 0.11% versus 0.16%).

TCR beta CDR3 amplified by multiplex PCR from 950 to 1,500 ng genomic DNA. TCRdb keeps only in-frame clones here, not all; method: immunoSEQ multiplex PCR. Its listing shows around 44,000 clones. CDR1 and CDR2 (germline): SGHRS, YFSETQ. The CDR3 runs 15 residues. The V and J ends lost 0 bases and 0 bases respectively, with 7 bases between them. The TCR was taken from a woman aged 18-70 years with a cervical HPV16 infection that either progressed to CIN3+ or cleared (not recorded which). This rearrangement joins TRBV5-1 to TRBJ2-1; D not resolved. The source material was blood buffy coat. The CDR3 bases that were read are TGCGCCAGCAGCTTGGCCGGGTCCTCCTACAATGAG. It encodes CASSLAGSSYNE. The whole CDR3 is CASSLAGSSYNEQFF.